A single T cell receptor beta chain is shown here with its context. Its antigen is as yet unknown. PCR was performed a second time for about 7 to 12 cycles using a sample-barcoded 5' primer and a J-beta primer mix. TCRdb redid the calling of the 5' RACE reads with MiXCR, one entry per CDR3 protein. The repertoire includes 1.5 million to 2 million distinct CDR3 sequences, roughly 28% of them detected once, and over 7% sits in the top ten. The entry originates in a study of blood T cells in healthy people across ages. The study's findings and limits: When set beside aged donors, long-lived donors presented more naive CD4+ cells and higher diversity.

The CDR3 covers 8 residues. V was clipped by 0 bases and J by 18 bases, with 0 bases between them. Germline CDR1 is MNHEY and CDR2 is SVGAGI. They isolated at least 6 million PBMCs from each sample. This chain connects TRBV6-5 to TRBJ1-6; D unresolved. Sequencing was carried out using blood. The sequence derives from a woman in her 30s in good health. CDR3 protein: CASSYSHF. CDR3 nucleotides: TGTGCCAGCAGTTACTCCCACTTT.